The source of this TCR beta chain is a study of human T cells and chemical hapten exposure. The wider study: All through the approximately 24-week study, the scalp of each patient received diphenylcyclopropenone doses weekly. Study outcomes and limitations: Following DPC sensitization, TCRs present above 1 in 1000 frequency showed no change.

This clonotype was picked up many times. What it binds is unknown. Time point meaning: patch test 2, 6 weeks after DPC sensitization. This sample's treatment: therapeutic diphenylcyclopropenone sensitization with weekly scalp DPC. One entry per CDR3 protein, called by TCRdb with MiXCR from the RACE reads. The sample includes tens of thousands of distinct CDR3 sequences, about 9.4% of them seen just once. The sequence derives from a woman aged 50 to 65 with alopecia areata. Some clones in this sample may be carry-over from other donors' samples. Sample: whole blood, taken in connection with sensitization to the hapten diphenylcyclopropenone (DPC).

The CDR3 protein is CASSGTRQETQYF. CDR3 sequence (DNA): TGTGCCAGCAGTGGGACGAGACAAGAGACCCAGTACTTC. The chain joins TRBV2 to TRBJ2-5; D unclear. The V and J ends lost 4 bases and 2 bases respectively, with 8 bases between them. The CDR3 spans 13 residues. From germline, CDR1 is SNHLY and CDR2 FYNNEI.